This record looks at one TCR beta chain sequence and its context. This clonotype has just a few counts. What antigen it recognizes has not been identified. There are no base qualities to consult, and no much larger clone falls within one base. The protocol used for the library was 5' RACE. Instrument used: Illumina HiSeq 2500. A second roughly 7 to 11 cycle PCR used a sample-barcoded 5' primer and a J-beta primer mix. A unique molecular identifier was introduced onto each TCR beta cDNA molecule by a template-switch 5' adaptor carrying 12 random nucleotides. Each sample yielded at least 2.5 million CDR3-containing paired-end reads. The Mint cDNA synthesis kit, primed by a TRBC-specific oligonucleotide, was used to synthesize first-strand cDNA from all RNA. All cDNA was treated with uracil-DNA glycosylase and then went through a first 18-cycle PCR with the universal primers M1SS and BC2_uni_R. For the original study's pipeline: Each sample was normalized by randomly selecting 1 million high-quality reads, each carrying a distinct molecular identifier. Reads with shared molecular identifiers were discarded instead of being binned into consensus sequences. CDR3 identification, clonotype clustering and error correction used MiTCR with a Q25 quality threshold and the strictest error-elimination algorithm. A nonparametric unseen species model using Euler transformation provided a lower-bound estimate of total TCR beta diversity. TCRdb itself trimmed the public reads at Q25 with fastp, ran MiXCR and retained productive beta chains. Identical CDR3 protein sequences are pooled into one entry, listed with their most common genes and DNA. Clone size and V and J calls follow TCRdb, not the original study. In all, the sample holds 800,000 to 1,300,000 distinct CDR3 sequences, and under 30% of those were seen once. The ten biggest clones cover approximately 0.79% of the sample.

This sample is part of a study of blood T cells in healthy people across ages (dated by TCRdb to 2015 to 2017). A note on the overall study: Template switching captured roughly one uniquely barcoded TCR beta cDNA molecule per two T cells in model experiments. Two additional independent replicas of 1 million unique cDNA reads from the same blood draw were analyzed for two donors (one aged 18 to 29 and one aged 80 or older). Using deep sequencing normalized with unique cDNA molecular identifiers, the study measured how TCR beta repertoire diversity changes with age. The donors were split into four age groups: young (average approximately 16 years), middle-aged (around 37), aged (roughly 60) and long-lived (82). Findings and caveats that apply to the study as a whole: The percentage of naive T cells measured by flow cytometry correlated strongly with observed TCR beta diversity. The long-lived group showed more naive CD4+ T cells, fewer expanded clones and increased TCR diversity than the aged group, suggesting age selection. Because donor CMV infection status was unknown, age-related changes in expanded clonotypes were potentially confounded. Estimates of total diversity based on one million sequenced T cells were considered lower bounds and underestimates. Bulk unsorted PBMC profiling prevented conclusive comparison of naive and antigen-experienced compartments. As age increased, observed TCR beta diversity per million T cells dropped in a roughly linear way, and a significant reduction was already evident by age roughly 40.

CDR1 SQVTM and CDR2 ANQGSEA were looked up in the germline V gene. V and J lose 7 bases and 6 bases, and a span of 15 bases separates them. The cysteine opens and the phenylalanine closes a CDR3 of 12 amino acids. CDR3 DNA only is kept here, 36 bases in frame from base 1. Systemically healthy Caucasian individuals from Russia, 39 in total and aged roughly 6 to 100 years, were included as donors. Each donor gave approximately 9.4 milliliters of peripheral blood, drawn into EDTA-treated Vacutainer tubes. Ficoll-Paque density-gradient centrifugation was used to isolate PBMCs, with at least 6.5 million obtained per sample. Total RNA was extracted from PBMCs with Trizol reagent, with at least 6 micrograms obtained per sample. For every donor, flow cytometry on a PBMC aliquot measured the percentage of naive CD45RAhigh/CD27high T cells. These sequences were also reported in another study, on T cells of mothers and their children. As the second study states: Nine systemically healthy Caucasian individuals served as donors, namely three mothers together with their six children. cDNA synthesis consumed the entire amount of extracted RNA, loaded at approximately 1.4 ug RNA in each 15 ul reaction. In the second PCR, the M1S primer added sample barcodes and 2-4 random nucleotides. Each mother yielded over 10 million TCR beta CDR3 reads and each child roughly 3.1 million reads. Thymic selection shapes the output of TCR recombination in a similar way in related and unrelated pairs, and inherited differences have a minor effect. Normalized repertoire overlap in related mother-child pairs was always slightly higher than in unrelated mother-child pairs, but the difference was never significant. No persistent microchimeric T cell clones were found, with a detection sensitivity of approximately 100 clones per million clonotypes. The study used deep NGS to compare TCR beta repertoires of mothers and children, seeking features distinguishing related mother-child pairs from unrelated individuals. On average, the children were about 10 +/- 4 years old, while the mothers were 40 +/- 4 years old. After adapter ligation with NEBNext reagents, the libraries were sequenced on Illumina HiSeq 2000 with 100+100 nt paired-end reads. To prevent cross-contamination, the mother and child libraries were prepared one month apart and sequenced in separate runs. Each donor had between about 500,000 and 2,100,000 distinct TCR beta clonotypes identified. Naive TCR beta clonotypes were estimated from low-frequency clonotypes matched to each donor's FACS-determined naive share, without sorting.

The TCR originated in a girl aged 2 to 10 in good health. The chain couples TRBV29-1 to TRBJ1-2; the D gene cannot be named for sure. Sequencing was done on a sample of blood. The CDR3 region: CSAKQDDNGYTF. The base sequence is TGCAGCGCGAAGCAGGACGACAATGGCTACACCTTC. With the portions outside the CDR3 filled from the reference TRBV29-1 and TRBJ1-2 genes, the complete variable region becomes SAVISQKPSRDICQRGTSLTIQCQVDSQVTMMFWYRQQPGQSLTLIATANQGSEATYESGFVIDKFPISRPNLTFSTLTVSNMSPEDSSIYLCSAKQDDNGYTFGSGTRLTVV.